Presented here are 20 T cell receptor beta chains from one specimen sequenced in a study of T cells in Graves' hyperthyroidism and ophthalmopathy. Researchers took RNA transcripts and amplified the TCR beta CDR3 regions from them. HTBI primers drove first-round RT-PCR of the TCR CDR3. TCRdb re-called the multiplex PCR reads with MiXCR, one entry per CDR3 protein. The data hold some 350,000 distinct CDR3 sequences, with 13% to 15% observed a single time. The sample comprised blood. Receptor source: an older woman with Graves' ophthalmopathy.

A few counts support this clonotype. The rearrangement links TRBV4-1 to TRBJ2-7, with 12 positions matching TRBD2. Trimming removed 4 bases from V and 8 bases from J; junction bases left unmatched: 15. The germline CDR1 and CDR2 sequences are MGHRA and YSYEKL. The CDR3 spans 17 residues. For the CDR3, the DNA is TGCGCCAGCAGCCCATACCGGACTAGCGGGGCTACCGACCAGCAGTACTTC. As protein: CASSPYRTSGATDQQYF.

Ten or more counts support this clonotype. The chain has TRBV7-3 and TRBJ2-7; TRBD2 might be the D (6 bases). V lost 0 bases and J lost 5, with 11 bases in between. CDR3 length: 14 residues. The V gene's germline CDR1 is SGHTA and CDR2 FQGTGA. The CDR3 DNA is TGTGCCAGCAGCTTAACGGCGGGAAAAAACGAGCAGTACTTC. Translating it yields CASSLTAGKNEQYF.

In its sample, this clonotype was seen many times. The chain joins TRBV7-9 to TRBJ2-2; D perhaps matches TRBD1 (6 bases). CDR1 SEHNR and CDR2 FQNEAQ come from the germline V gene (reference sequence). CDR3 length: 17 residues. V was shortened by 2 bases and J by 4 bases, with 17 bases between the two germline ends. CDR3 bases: TGTGCCAGCAGCTTATACAGCAGGGGCCCTGGCACCGGGGAGCTGTTTTTT. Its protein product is CASSLYSRGPGTGELFF.

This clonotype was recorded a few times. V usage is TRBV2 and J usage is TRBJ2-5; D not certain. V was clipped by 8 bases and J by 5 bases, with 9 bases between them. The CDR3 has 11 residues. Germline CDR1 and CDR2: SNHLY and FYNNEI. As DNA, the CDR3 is TGTGCCAGCCTGATATACGAGACCCAGTACTTC. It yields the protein CASLIYETQYF.

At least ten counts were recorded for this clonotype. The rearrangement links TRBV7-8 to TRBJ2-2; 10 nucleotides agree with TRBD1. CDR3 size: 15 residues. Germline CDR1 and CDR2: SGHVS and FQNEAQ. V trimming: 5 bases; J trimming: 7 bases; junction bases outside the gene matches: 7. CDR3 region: CASSPRQGAVGELFF. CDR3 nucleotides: TGTGCCAGCAGCCCACGACAGGGGGCGGTCGGGGAGCTGTTTTTT.

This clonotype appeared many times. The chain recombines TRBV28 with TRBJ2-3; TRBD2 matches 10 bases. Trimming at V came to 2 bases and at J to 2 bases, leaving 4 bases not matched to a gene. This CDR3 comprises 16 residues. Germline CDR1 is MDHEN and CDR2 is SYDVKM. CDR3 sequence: CASSLTSGTNTDTQYF. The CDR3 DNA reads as TGTGCCAGCAGTTTAACTAGCGGGACAAACACAGATACGCAGTATTTT.

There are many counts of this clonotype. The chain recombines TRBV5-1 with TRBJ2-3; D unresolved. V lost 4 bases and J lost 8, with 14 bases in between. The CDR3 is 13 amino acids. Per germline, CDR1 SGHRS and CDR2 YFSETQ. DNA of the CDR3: TGCGCCAGCAGCGACCCTTACGGCGGTACGCAGTATTTT. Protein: CASSDPYGGTQYF. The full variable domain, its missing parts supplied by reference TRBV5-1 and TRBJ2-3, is KAGVTQTPRYLIKTRGQQVTLSCSPISGHRSVSWYQQTPGQGLQFLFEYFSETQRNKGNFPGRFSGRQFSNSRSEMNVSTLELGDSALYLCASSDPYGGTQYFGPGTRLTVL.

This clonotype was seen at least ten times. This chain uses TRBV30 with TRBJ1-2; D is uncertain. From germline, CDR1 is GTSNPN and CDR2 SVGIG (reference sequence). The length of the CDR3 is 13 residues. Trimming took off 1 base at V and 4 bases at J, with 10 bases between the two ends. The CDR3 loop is CAWSGKGSYGYTF. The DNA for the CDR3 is TGTGCCTGGAGTGGGAAAGGGAGCTATGGCTACACCTTC.

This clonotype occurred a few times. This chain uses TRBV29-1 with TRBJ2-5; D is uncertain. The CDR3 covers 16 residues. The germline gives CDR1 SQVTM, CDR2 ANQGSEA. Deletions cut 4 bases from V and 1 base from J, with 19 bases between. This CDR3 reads CSVVGLPPGVQETQYF. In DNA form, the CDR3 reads TGCAGCGTTGTCGGGCTTCCTCCTGGAGTCCAAGAGACCCAGTACTTC.

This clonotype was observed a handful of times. DNA for the CDR3: TGTGCCAGCAGCCGAGGTAGGGGGTCCGGGACTAGCGGCAATGAGCAGTTCTTC. This translates into CASSRGRGSGTSGNEQFF. The chain carries TRBV6-1 and TRBJ2-1; 11 bases agree with TRBD2. CDR1 is MNHNS, CDR2 SASEGT, per germline. J was trimmed by 6 bases and V by 6 bases; bases with no gene match: 16. The CDR3 spans 18 residues.

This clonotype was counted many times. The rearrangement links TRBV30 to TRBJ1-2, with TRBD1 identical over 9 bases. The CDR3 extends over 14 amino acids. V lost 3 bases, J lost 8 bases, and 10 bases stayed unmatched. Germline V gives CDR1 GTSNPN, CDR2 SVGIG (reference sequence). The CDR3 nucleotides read TGTGCCTGGAGCGTGAAGAGACAGGGGGTAGGCTACACCTTC. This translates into CAWSVKRQGVGYTF. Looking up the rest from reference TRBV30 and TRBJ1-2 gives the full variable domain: SQTIHQWPATLVQPVGSPLSLECTVEGTSNPNLYWYRQAAGRGLQLLFYSVGIGQISSEVPQNLSASRPQDRQFILSSKKLLLSDSGFYLCAWSVKRQGVGYTFGSGTRLTVV.

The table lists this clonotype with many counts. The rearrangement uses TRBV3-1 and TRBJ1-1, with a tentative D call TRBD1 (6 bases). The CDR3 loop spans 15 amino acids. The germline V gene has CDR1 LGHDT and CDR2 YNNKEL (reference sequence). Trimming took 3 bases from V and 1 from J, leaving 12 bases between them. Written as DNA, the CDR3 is TGTGCCAGCAGCCAGGACTACAGGGAGAACACTGAAGCTTTCTTT. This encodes CASSQDYRENTEAFF.

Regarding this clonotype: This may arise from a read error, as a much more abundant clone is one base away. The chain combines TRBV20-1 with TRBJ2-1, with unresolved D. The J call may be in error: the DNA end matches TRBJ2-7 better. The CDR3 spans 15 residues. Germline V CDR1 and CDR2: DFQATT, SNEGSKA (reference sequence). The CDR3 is CSASTGISAYNEQYF. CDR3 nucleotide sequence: TGCAGTGCTTCGACGGGCATCAGCGCCTACAATGAGCAGTACTTC.

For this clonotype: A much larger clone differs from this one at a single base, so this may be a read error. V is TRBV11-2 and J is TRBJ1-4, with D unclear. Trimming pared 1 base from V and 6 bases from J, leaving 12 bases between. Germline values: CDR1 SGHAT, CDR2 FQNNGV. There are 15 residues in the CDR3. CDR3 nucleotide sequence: TGTGCCAGCAGCTTAGGTTTGACCCTCGATGAAAAACTGTTTTTT. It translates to CASSLGLTLDEKLFF.

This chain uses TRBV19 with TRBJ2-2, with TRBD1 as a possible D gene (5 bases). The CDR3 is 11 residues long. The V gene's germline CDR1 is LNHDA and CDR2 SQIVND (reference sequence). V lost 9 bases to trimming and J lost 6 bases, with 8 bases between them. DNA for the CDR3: TGTGCCAGCCACAGGCCCGGGGAGCTGTTTTTT. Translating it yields CASHRPGELFF.

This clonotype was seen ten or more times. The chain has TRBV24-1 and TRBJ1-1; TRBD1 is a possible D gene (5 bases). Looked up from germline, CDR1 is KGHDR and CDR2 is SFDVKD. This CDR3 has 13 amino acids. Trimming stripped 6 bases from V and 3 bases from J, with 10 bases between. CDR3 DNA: TGTGCCACCAGTCAGGGCGGCTACACTGAAGCTTTCTTT. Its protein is CATSQGGYTEAFF.

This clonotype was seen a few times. The CDR3 region has the DNA TGTGCCAGCTCACCACCGAACAGTCAAAGGGTAGGCACAGATACGCAGTATTTT. Amino acid sequence: CASSPPNSQRVGTDTQYF. V and J are TRBV18 and TRBJ2-3; no clear D gene. Trimming removed 0 bases from V and 1 base from J, with 17 bases in between. Germline loops: CDR1 KGHSH, CDR2 LQKENI. This CDR3 comprises 18 residues. The full variable domain, rest sourced from reference TRBV18 and TRBJ2-3, is NAGVMQNPRHLVRRRGQEARLRCSPMKGHSHVYWYRQLPEEGLKFMVYLQKENIIDESGMPKERFSAEFPKEGPSILRIQQVVRGDSAAYFCASSPPNSQRVGTDTQYFGPGTRLTVL.

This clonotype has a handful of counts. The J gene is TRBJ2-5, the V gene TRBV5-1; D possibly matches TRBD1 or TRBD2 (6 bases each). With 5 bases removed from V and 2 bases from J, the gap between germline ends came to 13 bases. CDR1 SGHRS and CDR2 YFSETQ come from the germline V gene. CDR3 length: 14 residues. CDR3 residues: CASRWGAPQETQYF. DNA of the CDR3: TGCGCCAGCAGGTGGGGGGCCCCTCAAGAGACCCAGTACTTC.

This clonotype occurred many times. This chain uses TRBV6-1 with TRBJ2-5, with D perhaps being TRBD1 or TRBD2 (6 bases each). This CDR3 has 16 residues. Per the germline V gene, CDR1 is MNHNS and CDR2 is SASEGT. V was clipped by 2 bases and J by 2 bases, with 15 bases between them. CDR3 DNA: TGTGCCAGCAGTGAAAACAGGGCGGGAACGCAAGAGACCCAGTACTTC. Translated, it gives CASSENRAGTQETQYF.

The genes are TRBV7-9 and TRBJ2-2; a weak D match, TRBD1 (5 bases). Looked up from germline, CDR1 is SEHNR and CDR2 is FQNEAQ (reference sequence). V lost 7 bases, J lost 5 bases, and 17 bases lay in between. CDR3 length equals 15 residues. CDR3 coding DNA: TGTGCCAGCACCCCCGGCAGGGCCAATACCGGGGAGCTGTTTTTT. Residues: CASTPGRANTGELFF. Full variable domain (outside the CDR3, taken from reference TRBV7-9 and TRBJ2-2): DTGVSQNPRHKITKRGQNVTFRCDPISEHNRLYWYRQTLGQGPEFLTYFQNEAQLEKSRLLSDRFSAERPKGSFSTLEIQRTEQGDSAMYLCASTPGRANTGELFFGEGSRLTVL.